Below are 8 T cell receptor beta chains sequenced from a single sample in a study of blood T cell repertoires in COVID-19. TCRdb's copy holds only in-frame clones and misses some; the assay was immunoSEQ multiplex PCR. Counted here are 310,000 or so clones, around 85% occurring once; the ten biggest clones make up around 5.8%. The sequenced material came from PBMCs or T cells enriched from blood (not recorded which). The receptors were gathered from a woman aged 40 to 50 who had recovered from COVID-19.

The CDR3 is CASVGQGIYRGSGNTIYF. The CDR3 DNA is TGTGCCAGCGTGGGACAGGGGATATATAGGGGCTCTGGAAACACCATATATTTT. The V gene is TRBV28, the J gene TRBJ1-3; 10 positions agree with TRBD1. CDR3 length: 18 residues. The ends lost 8 bases at V and 0 bases at J; junction bases unmatched: 13. Germline V gene lookup returns CDR1 MDHEN and CDR2 SYDVKM.

Here the CDR3 DNA reads TGTGCCAGCAGGACGAGCGGTGAGCAGTTCTTC. Translated, it gives CASRTSGEQFF. This chain joins TRBV5-8 and TRBJ2-1; a possible D gene is TRBD2 (5 bases). The CDR3 totals 11 residues. The germline CDR1 and CDR2 sequences are SGHTS and YDEGEE. Trimming shortened V by 5 bases and J by 9 bases, and 9 bases separated the two germline ends.

The chain recombines TRBV18 with TRBJ2-5; weak D call: TRBD1 (6 bases). CDR3 length: 14 residues. V lost 3 bases and J 1 base, leaving 9 bases between the germline ends. Germline CDR1 is KGHSH and CDR2 is LQKENI. As DNA, the CDR3 is TGTGCCAGCTCACCCCTAGGGGGCCAAGAGACCCAGTACTTC. This gives the protein CASSPLGGQETQYF.

The table lists this clone with a count of one. The rearrangement links TRBV19 to TRBJ2-7, with D perhaps TRBD2 (5 bases). Trimming took off 1 base at V and 7 bases at J, with 17 bases between the two ends. The CDR3 contains 15 residues. The germline V gene has CDR1 LNHDA and CDR2 SQIVND (reference sequence). The CDR3 DNA reads as TGTGCCAGTAGTATAGCGCTAGCCGCTCTGGAAGAGCAGTACTTC. Residues: CASSIALAALEEQYF.

In its sample, this clone was seen once. The V and J genes are TRBV9 and TRBJ2-1; D perhaps matches TRBD2 (5 bases). The CDR3 is 14 residues long. Germline lookup yields CDR1 SGDLS and CDR2 YYNGEE. The V gene lost 0 bases and the J gene lost 4 bases, with 8 bases spanning the gap. The DNA of the CDR3 is TGTGCCAGCAGCGTAGGGTGGACTTACAATGAGCAGTTCTTC. The encoded protein is CASSVGWTYNEQFF. The full variable domain, rest sourced from reference TRBV9 and TRBJ2-1, is DSGVTQTPKHLITATGQRVTLRCSPRSGDLSVYWYQQSLDQGLQFLIQYYNGEERAKGNILERFSAQQFPDLHSELNLSSLELGDSALYFCASSVGWTYNEQFFGPGTRLTVL.

This rearrangement joins TRBV6-5 to TRBJ2-2, with D maybe TRBD1 (5 bases). Germline assignment: CDR1 MNHEY and CDR2 SVGAGI. The CDR3 covers 15 residues. V was pared by 6 bases and J by 3 bases, with 14 bases between. In DNA form, the CDR3 reads TGTGCCAGCAGACAAATTAGGGGCTACACCGGGGAGCTGTTTTTT. This translates into CASRQIRGYTGELFF.

This chain links TRBV6-6 with TRBJ2-7, with 8 bases identical to TRBD2. This CDR3 has 14 residues. After removal of 6 bases from V and 0 bases from J, the junction contained 4 bases not matched to a gene. CDR1 MNHNY and CDR2 SVGAGI come from the germline V gene (reference sequence). The CDR3, as DNA: TGTGCCAGCAGCCCGGGAGGGAGCTCCTACGAGCAGTACTTC. Protein: CASSPGGSSYEQYF.

The chain carries TRBV5-4 and TRBJ2-3, with 7 bases lining up with TRBD2. The germline V gene encodes CDR1 SGHNT and CDR2 YYREEE (reference sequence). There are 16 residues in the CDR3. V lost 2 bases, J lost 4 bases, and 10 bases stayed unmatched. CDR3 bases: TGTGCCAGCAGCTTCTTATACGTTCGGGGGGCAGATACGCAGTATTTT. As protein: CASSFLYVRGADTQYF.